This T cell receptor beta chain was sequenced in a study of sequential checkpoint blockade in melanoma. As for treatment: randomized to nivolumab then ipilimumab (arm A) or the reverse (arm B). TCRdb's table, derived via immunoSEQ multiplex PCR, lists solely in-frame clones and lacks some. This sample has 15,000 to 20,000 clones, with under 80% found just once. This receptor was identified in a human donor with melanoma. Sequencing was performed on CD8+ T cells sorted from blood (inferred from file names), taken from a patient given nivolumab and ipilimumab in sequence.

The CDR3 reads CSAIGTRSLFF. For the CDR3, the DNA is TGCAGTGCTATAGGGACACGCTCCCTGTTTTTT. The chain carries TRBV20-1 and TRBJ1-4, with D maybe TRBD1 (6 bases). CDR3 size: 11 residues. Trimming cost V 4 bases and J 14 bases, with 14 bases left between them. Germline CDR1 reads DFQATT; CDR2 reads SNEGSKA (reference sequence).